The source of this T cell receptor beta chain is a study of blood T cell repertoires in COVID-19 (dated by TCRdb to 2018 to 2020). Describing the broader study: The collaborator samples originated in the United States, Italy and Spain and spanned the acute and convalescent phases of COVID-19. The material from the prospective study consisted of cDNA or gDNA derived from T cells, B-cell-depleted T cells, or PBMCs. Subjects who had been exposed to COVID-19, were actively infected with it, or had recovered from it provided the deeply sampled blood TCRbeta repertoires that made up the dataset. The repertoires were released in a freely available public database intended as a resource for research on the immune response to SARS-CoV-2. Samples came from the ongoing ImmuneRACE study (first 160 participants) plus 1,254 subjects from 6 global collaborators. Sample metadata almost always included a de-identified subject ID, COVID-19 status, age in years and sex. HLA class I and class II types, where available, came from metadata supplied by the sample provider rather than from assay-based typing.

TCRbeta CDR3 regions were amplified from genomic DNA by means of the immunoSEQ Assay, a bias-controlled multiplex PCR. The original pipeline was this. The number of nucleated cells in each sample was estimated by amplification of reference gene primers within the assay. To quantify the absolute abundance of each unique TCRbeta CDR3 rearrangement, sequence reads were collapsed and filtered. For each sample, productive Simpson clonality was calculated as the square root of Simpson's diversity index over productive rearrangements. As stored in TCRdb, this immuneACCESS dataset retains in-frame rearrangements with V and J assigned. A fraction of the clones does not appear; measured against another copy, unresolved V genes explain less than half of the discrepancy, and the remainder lacks a known reason. The V and J calls and clone size come from that table; D and trimming were worked out from the DNA. This sample holds under 450,000 clones; roughly 86% were observed only once. 1% to 1.5% of the sample belongs to the ten largest clones.

What the study reported, not specific to this receptor: The quantity of clinical and demographic metadata differed by source and by participant and was supplied without curation.

Enrolling through a virtual design, the prospective study's participants ranged in age from roughly 18 to 89 years and lived across 24 United States geographic areas. To assign participants to cohorts, the prospective study relied on clinical history that participants themselves reported in a screening survey and a study questionnaire. Recovered participants in ImmuneRACE Cohort 3 were defined by two consecutive negative NP/OP PCR tests, clearance by a healthcare professional, or resolution of symptoms. In the prospective study, whole blood, serum and a nasopharyngeal or oropharyngeal swab were collected from each participant by mobile phlebotomists. Additional blood draws and questionnaires over an approximately two-month period could optionally be provided by prospective study participants. Before DNA extraction, prospective study blood samples were shipped either frozen or at room temperature.

On this clone itself: This clone's antigen is unknown. The input lacks base qualities; no much larger clone sits a single base away.

This TCR was recovered from a man younger than 40 who had recovered from COVID-19. The specimen sequenced was PBMCs or T cells enriched from blood (not recorded which).

The DNA is TGCAGTGCTAGAGCCGGGGAGGAGCAGTACTTC. It translates to CSARAGEEQYF. Recombination joined TRBV20-1 with TRBJ2-7; the D gene is possibly TRBD2, with 5 bases matching. Measured from the cysteine to the phenylalanine, the CDR3 is 11 residues long. The entry retains the CDR3 DNA only, 33 bases that are in frame from base 1. The germline V gene (reference sequence) yields DFQATT for CDR1 and SNEGSKA for CDR2. V sheds 1 base and J sheds 7 bases, leaving 8 bases between their ends.